Below are 23 T cell receptor beta chains sequenced from a single sample in a study of blood T cells in healthy people across ages. A second PCR of 7 to 11 cycles used a sample-barcoded 5' primer and a J-beta primer mix. TCRdb recomputed calls from the 5' RACE reads with MiXCR, one row per CDR3 protein. Among about a million distinct CDR3 sequences listed, around 54% were seen once. The sample was blood. Receptors originate from a woman aged 60-75 years in good health.

This chain joins TRBV12-3 or TRBV12-4 and TRBJ1-1, with 10 bases that match TRBD1. J was trimmed by 0 bases and V by 6 bases; bases with no gene match: 4. The CDR3 is 15 residues long. The CDR3 loop is CASSRGTGVNTEAFF. The CDR3 region has the DNA TGTGCCAGCAGCAGAGGGACAGGGGTGAACACTGAAGCTTTCTTT.

This chain uses TRBV27 with TRBJ1-2, with a possible D match to TRBD1 (5 bases). Germline V lookup: CDR1 MNHEY, CDR2 SMNVEV (reference sequence). Trimming took off 7 bases at V and 7 bases at J, with 19 bases between the two ends. The CDR3 has 14 amino acids. The CDR3 spells CASTRGGTGSGYTF. The DNA for the CDR3 is TGTGCCAGCACCCGGGGGGGGACGGGATCTGGCTACACCTTC.

The sample holds a few counts of this clonotype. The CDR3 is CAIRVRSGANVLTF. The CDR3 coding sequence is TGTGCCATTCGTGTCCGGTCTGGGGCCAACGTCCTGACTTTC. This chain uses TRBV10-3 with TRBJ2-6; unclear D gene. The CDR3 length is 14 residues. Germline loops: CDR1 ENHRY, CDR2 SYGVKD. V was pared by 9 bases and J by 1 base, with 10 bases between.

This clonotype was recorded only once. V usage is TRBV6-4 and J usage is TRBJ2-5; maybe TRBD1 (6 bases). The CDR3 sequence is 16 residues long. Trimming removed 5 bases from V and 1 base from J, with 17 bases in between. Germline CDR1 is MRHNA and CDR2 is SNTAGT. The DNA for the CDR3 is TGTGCCAGCAGTCACGGACAGCAAAGAGTCCAAGAGACCCAGTACTTC. This sequence encodes CASSHGQQRVQETQYF.

The V and J genes are TRBV6-1 and TRBJ2-6; D call uncertain. V lost 6 bases, J lost 2 bases, and 11 bases lay in between. The germline V gene encodes CDR1 MNHNS and CDR2 SASEGT. The CDR3 sequence is 15 residues long. CDR3 coding DNA: TGTGCCAGCAGGGACGTGGGTGCTGGGGCCAACGTCCTGACTTTC. Translation: CASRDVGAGANVLTF.

This clonotype was recorded a few times. The chain couples TRBV13 to TRBJ1-2; D not certain. This CDR3 is built from 15 residues. Germline loops: CDR1 PRHDT, CDR2 FYEKMQ (reference sequence). V shed 1 base and J shed 8 bases, with 17 bases lying between them. CDR3 in DNA: TGTGCCAGCAGCTTAGATGTCGGACGGCGAGGGGGCTACACCTTC. It is translated as CASSLDVGRRGGYTF.

The chain carries TRBV7-2 and TRBJ1-5; the D is unclear. V shed 1 base and J shed 3 bases, with 7 bases lying between them. CDR3 length equals 14 residues. CDR1 and CDR2 (germline): SGHTA, FQGNSA. The CDR3 DNA reads TGTGCCAGCAGCTTAGGAGGCTACAATCAGCCCCAGCATTTT. It is translated as CASSLGGYNQPQHF. Complete variable domain (other parts from reference TRBV7-2 and TRBJ1-5): GAGVSQSPSNKVTEKGKDVELRCDPISGHTALYWYRQSLGQGLEFLIYFQGNSAPDKSGLPSDRFSAERTGGSVSTLTIQRTQQEDSAVYLCASSLGGYNQPQHFGDGTRLSIL.

This clonotype was seen only once. The gene calls are TRBV2 and TRBJ2-4; TRBD2 is a possible D gene (11 bases). Per the germline V gene, CDR1 is SNHLY and CDR2 is FYNNEI. This CDR3 has 14 residues. Trimming left V 11 bases short and J 13 bases short, with 27 bases between. The CDR3, as DNA: TGTGCCTGCAATCTAGCGGGAGGACAGGGGGAGCAGTACTTC. Its translation: CACNLAGGQGEQYF.

There are a few counts of this clonotype. The chain recombines TRBV25-1 with TRBJ2-5; 7 positions agree with TRBD1. The CDR3 loop spans 16 amino acids. J lost 2 bases, V lost 3 bases, and 9 bases had no gene match. From germline, CDR1 is MGHDK and CDR2 SYGVNS. The CDR3 reads CASSDPLGTVQETQYF. CDR3 nucleotide sequence: TGTGCCAGCAGTGATCCCCTTGGGACAGTTCAAGAGACCCAGTACTTC.

This clonotype was picked up many times. The V and J genes are TRBV27 and TRBJ2-3; D uncertain. Germline V gene sequence: CDR1 MNHEY, CDR2 SMNVEV (reference sequence). The V and J ends lost 5 bases and 6 bases respectively, with 12 bases between them. There are 13 residues in the CDR3. DNA for the CDR3: TGTGCCAGCAGTACAACCTCTGAGGATACGCAGTATTTT. This codes for CASSTTSEDTQYF.

This rearrangement joins TRBV20-1 to TRBJ2-7, with D tentatively TRBD1 (6 bases). Germline V gene data show CDR1 as DFQATT and CDR2 as SNEGSKA (reference sequence). V lost 6 bases to trimming and J lost 3 bases, with 18 bases between them. The CDR3 runs to 14 residues. The CDR3 DNA is TGCAGTGCCCAAAGGGGACAAAGCTACTACGAGCAGTACTTC. Translation: CSAQRGQSYYEQYF.

The J gene is TRBJ2-2, the V gene TRBV7-3, with TRBD2 as a possible D gene (6 bases). V was shortened by 6 bases and J by 6 bases, with 20 bases between the two germline ends. Germline assignment: CDR1 SGHTA and CDR2 FQGTGA. The CDR3 totals 16 residues. CDR3 region: CASRIPVGDLSGELFF. The CDR3 bases are TGTGCCAGCAGAATACCCGTCGGGGACTTGTCCGGGGAGCTGTTTTTT.

The chain couples TRBV27 to TRBJ2-7; possibly TRBD1 for D (6 bases). Trimming took 5 bases from V and 0 from J, leaving 20 bases between them. Germline CDR1 reads MNHEY; CDR2 reads SMNVEV (reference sequence). This CDR3 is 17 amino acids long. In DNA form, the CDR3 reads TGTGCCAGCAGTCAGTCCTGGGGGCCCCGATACTCCTACGAGCAGTACTTC. This translates into CASSQSWGPRYSYEQYF.

CDR3 protein: CASSESSRKAQQFF. The DNA of the CDR3 is TGCGCCAGCAGTGAGTCAAGTCGGAAAGCGCAGCAGTTCTTC. The chain uses TRBV10-1 and TRBJ2-1; D is unclear. V lost 0 bases and J lost 11, with 14 bases in between. The CDR3 consists of 14 residues. Germline V lookup: CDR1 WNHNN, CDR2 SYGVQD (reference sequence).

J is TRBJ2-3 and V is TRBV5-1; TRBD2 matches 8 bases. CDR3 size: 15 residues. CDR1 and CDR2 (germline): SGHRS, YFSETQ. The ends lost 0 bases at V and 7 bases at J; junction bases unmatched: 7. The CDR3 nucleotides read TGCGCCAGCAGCTTGGGAGCGGGAGTTGGAAATACGCAGTATTTT. It yields the protein CASSLGAGVGNTQYF.

The rearrangement joins TRBV7-2 to TRBJ2-1; 9 bases match TRBD2. Germline V CDR1 and CDR2: SGHTA, FQGNSA. With V trimmed by 5 bases and J by 4 bases, 6 bases remained unmatched. The CDR3 is made up of 15 amino acids. The CDR3 sequence: CASSPTSGFYNEQFF. The CDR3, as DNA: TGTGCCAGCAGCCCGACTAGCGGCTTTTACAATGAGCAGTTCTTC.

This rearrangement joins TRBV10-3 to TRBJ2-1; D tentatively fits TRBD1 or TRBD2 (5 bases each). The V end was cut by 5 bases, the J end by 7 bases, with 15 bases between. Germline V gives CDR1 ENHRY, CDR2 SYGVKD. The CDR3 runs to 14 residues. The CDR3 spells CAISTGPDANEQFF. Here the CDR3 DNA reads TGTGCCATCAGTACGGGACCAGACGCGAATGAGCAGTTCTTC.

For the CDR3, the DNA is TGCAGCCCTCGACGTGTGGTAGCGGGAGTCTCCTACAATGAGCAGTTCTTC. Residues: CSPRRVVAGVSYNEQFF. This chain links TRBV29-1 with TRBJ2-1; TRBD2 matches at 9 bases. Germline V CDR1 and CDR2: SQVTM, ANQGSEA. The CDR3 extends over 17 amino acids. V gave up 8 bases and J gave up 0 bases; unmatched junction bases: 14.

As to this clonotype: One end of the junction is discordant with germline, which a read error may explain. The rearrangement joins TRBV5-1 to TRBJ2-1; D is unclear. This CDR3 spans 12 amino acids. CDR1 and CDR2 from the germline V gene are SGHRS and YFSETQ. The CDR3 bases are TGCGCCAGCAGACTCGACCACAATGAGCAGTTGTTC. Amino acids: CASRLDHNEQLF.

J is TRBJ2-5 and V is TRBV28, with D hard to call. Trimming removed 3 bases from V and 7 bases from J, with 12 bases in between. The germline CDR1 and CDR2 sequences are MDHEN and SYDVKM. The CDR3 runs to 13 residues. CDR3 loop: CASSFRQTGTQYF. The CDR3 nucleotides are TGTGCCAGCAGTTTCCGTCAGACTGGGACCCAGTACTTC.

The V call is TRBV4-3, the J call TRBJ2-5; 12 nucleotides line up with TRBD1. The CDR3 has 18 residues. CDR1 is LGHNA and CDR2 is YSLEER in the germline V gene. Trimming at V came to 0 bases and at J to 5 bases, leaving 10 bases not matched to a gene. CDR3 in DNA: TGCGCCAGCAGCCAAGATATCGGGACAGGGGGCCTTAGGGAGACCCAGTACTTC. Protein: CASSQDIGTGGLRETQYF.

This clonotype was counted only a few times. CDR3 region: CASSEANRGQREQYF. In DNA form, the CDR3 reads TGTGCCAGCAGTGAAGCGAACAGGGGGCAAAGGGAGCAGTACTTC. The chain links TRBV2 to TRBJ2-5, with TRBD1 matching over 9 bases. The ends lost 0 bases at V and 11 bases at J; junction bases unmatched: 10. Germline CDR1 reads SNHLY; CDR2 reads FYNNEI. The CDR3 runs 15 residues.

This rearrangement joins TRBV12-3 or TRBV12-4 to TRBJ2-6, with no clear D. This CDR3 comprises 14 residues. The ends were cut back, 9 bases at V and 3 bases at J, with 12 bases in the middle. DNA of the CDR3: TGTGCCAGTCGGCGGAGTGGTGGGGCCAACGTCCTGACTTTC. This codes for CASRRSGGANVLTF.